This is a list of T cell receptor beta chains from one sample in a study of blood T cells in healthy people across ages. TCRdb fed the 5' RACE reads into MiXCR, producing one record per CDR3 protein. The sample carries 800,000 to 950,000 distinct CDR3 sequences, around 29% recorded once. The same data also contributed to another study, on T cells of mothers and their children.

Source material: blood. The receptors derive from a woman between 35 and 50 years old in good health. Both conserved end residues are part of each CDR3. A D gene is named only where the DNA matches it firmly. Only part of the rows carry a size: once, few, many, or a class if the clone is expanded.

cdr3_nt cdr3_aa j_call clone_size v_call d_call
TGTGCCAGCAACGTCCTGGGGGACAGGGACTACGAGCAGTACTTC CASNVLGDRDYEQYF TRBJ2-7 many TRBV11-2 TRBD1
TGCAGCGTAATACTAGGAGTCAGGGGTTTTCACAATGAGCAGTTCTTC CSVILGVRGFHNEQFF TRBJ2-1 many TRBV29-1 -
TGTGCCAGCAGCCTCTCGGCCGGGACAGCTACCTACGAGCAGTACTTC CASSLSAGTATYEQYF TRBJ2-7 - TRBV7-2 TRBD1
TGTGCCAGCACCACCACCTCGTATGGCTACACCTTC CASTTTSYGYTF TRBJ1-2 many TRBV6-5 -
TGTGCCAGCAGCCAAGATTGGGGGGCCTACCTTATAGCAACTAATGAAAAACTGTTTTTT CASSQDWGAYLIATNEKLFF TRBJ1-4 many TRBV4-2 -
TGTGCCAGCAGCTTGGGGGGAGGCGCACAAAAAAACAATGAGCAGTTCTTC CASSLGGGAQKNNEQFF TRBJ2-1 - TRBV5-5 -
TGCGCCAGCAGCCAAGCCTCGGACAGGGGCTATGGCTACACCTTC CASSQASDRGYGYTF TRBJ1-2 few TRBV4-1 TRBD1
TGTGCCAGCAAAGGGACAGGGCCCTCCGGGGTCCTGACTTTC CASKGTGPSGVLTF TRBJ2-6 - TRBV2 TRBD1
TGCAGTGCTAGAGATGGGCCTGGGGCCAACGTCCTGACTTTC CSARDGPGANVLTF TRBJ2-6 - TRBV20-1 -
TGCGCCAGCAGCTTGACTAGCGCCCCGCCGGGGGAGACCCAGTACTTC CASSLTSAPPGETQYF TRBJ2-5 many TRBV4-3 TRBD2
TGTGCCAGCAGCGTAGGGACGCTAAGCGGGGGGGAGCAGTACTTC CASSVGTLSGGEQYF TRBJ2-5 many TRBV9 TRBD2
TGTGCCGGCTCACTACTGGACAGGGGGGATCAGCCCCAGCATTTT CAGSLLDRGDQPQHF TRBJ1-5 - TRBV18 TRBD1
TGCAGTGCTAGGGAAAGGGACTACGAGCAGTACTTC CSARERDYEQYF TRBJ2-7 few TRBV20-1 -
TGTGCCATCAGTGAGTCTCCGGGCTTGGGCACAGATACGCAGTATTTT CAISESPGLGTDTQYF TRBJ2-3 many TRBV10-3 -
TGCGCCAGCAGGTTAGCCTTTCAAGAGACCCAGTACTTC CASRLAFQETQYF TRBJ2-5 - TRBV5-1 -
TGTGCCAGCAGCTTAGCGCTGGGGGAGCTGTTTTTT CASSLALGELFF TRBJ2-2 - TRBV7-2 -
TGTGCCAGCAGCTCGACAGGGGACCCTAACTATGGCTACACCTTC CASSSTGDPNYGYTF TRBJ1-2 - TRBV7-2 TRBD1
TGTGCCGGCGGGACAGGGGGTGGCGAGCAGTACTTC CAGGTGGGEQYF TRBJ2-7 - TRBV7-2 TRBD1
TGCAGCGTTCGTTCAGGGATCCTATTCGATGAGCAGTTCTTC CSVRSGILFDEQFF TRBJ2-1 many TRBV29-1 -
TGTGCCAGCAGTCCACCGGCGGTTGGCTCTGGGGGGGAGACCCAGTACTTC CASSPPAVGSGGETQYF TRBJ2-5 - TRBV12-3/TRBV12-4 -
TGTGCCAGCAGCTTGGTTTATTCAAGTGGTGGCTACACCTTC CASSLVYSSGGYTF TRBJ1-2 many TRBV5-6 -
TGCAGTGCTTATAAGACAGGGCCCGGGAGCTCCTACAATGAGCAGTACTTC CSAYKTGPGSSYNEQYF TRBJ2-7 - TRBV20-1 -
TGTGCCAGCAGCGAGGGACGGCAAAACTATGGCTACACCTTC CASSEGRQNYGYTF TRBJ1-2 many TRBV9 -
TGTGCCAGCAGAAACCAGGGAAGCGCCGGGGAGCTGTTTTTT CASRNQGSAGELFF TRBJ2-2 - TRBV7-9 -
TGTGCCAGCAGCTTAGGGGCATCAAGCCCCTATGGCTACACCTTC CASSLGASSPYGYTF TRBJ1-2 - TRBV7-2 -
TGCAGTGCTAAAGGGACAGGGGTGGACGAGCAGTACTTC CSAKGTGVDEQYF TRBJ2-7 - TRBV20-1 TRBD1
TGTGCCTCGGGGACACCCCAAGAGACCCAGTACTTC CASGTPQETQYF TRBJ2-5 many TRBV10-3 -
TGTGCCAGCAGCCCAGGGGGGGGAACGGGTCAGCCCCAGCATTTT CASSPGGGTGQPQHF TRBJ1-5 - TRBV12-3/TRBV12-4 TRBD1
TGTGCCAGCACCGAATTACAGGGGGCGAACACTGAAGCTTTCTTT CASTELQGANTEAFF TRBJ1-1 - TRBV6-2/TRBV6-3 TRBD1
TGTGCCAGCAGATCTACTAGCGGGGGGGCCCTTTACGAGCAGTACTTC CASRSTSGGALYEQYF TRBJ2-7 - TRBV6-5 TRBD2
TGCAGCGTCGGACAGGAGAACACCGGGGAGCTGTTTTTT CSVGQENTGELFF TRBJ2-2 - TRBV29-1 TRBD1
TGTGCCAGCAGTTTGGACTCTGGGGCTGGTTACACCTTC CASSLDSGAGYTF TRBJ1-2 - TRBV27 -
TGTGCCAGCAGTCCCGTCCAGGGGAATCGTTACGAGCAGTACTTC CASSPVQGNRYEQYF TRBJ2-7 few TRBV28 -
TGTGCCACCAGCCCCAGGGCGGGCGCTAATGAAAAACTGTTTTTT CATSPRAGANEKLFF TRBJ1-4 - TRBV15 -
TGTGCCAGCAGCCCTCTTGGGAATGGCTACACCTTC CASSPLGNGYTF TRBJ1-2 few TRBV9 -
TGTGCCAGCAGCCCGCCCGGGACTAGCGGGGAGACCCAGTACTTC CASSPPGTSGETQYF TRBJ2-5 - TRBV7-2 TRBD2
TGTGCCTGCGGGCTAGCGGGGGCAAGCTCCTACAATGAGCAGTTCTTC CACGLAGASSYNEQFF TRBJ2-1 few TRBV28 TRBD2
TGTGCCAGCAGTGAAGGAGCAACAGGCCGCTATGGCTACACCTTC CASSEGATGRYGYTF TRBJ1-2 few TRBV25-1 -
TGTGCCACCAGCAGAGATACGGGGAGGTCGGATTTTCACACTGAAGCTTTCTTT CATSRDTGRSDFHTEAFF TRBJ1-1 - TRBV15 -
TGTGCCAGCAGCTTAACGGGGGACAGGGTATATTTTTTCTACAATGAGCAGTTCTTC CASSLTGDRVYFFYNEQFF TRBJ2-1 few TRBV7-3 TRBD1
TGTGCCAGCAGTTTAGGGAGCGGGGCCTCTCAAGAGACCCAGTACTTC CASSLGSGASQETQYF TRBJ2-5 - TRBV12-3/TRBV12-4 TRBD2
TGTGCCAGCAGCCCCCTTTTAGCGGGGGCGGGAGATACGCAGTATTTT CASSPLLAGAGDTQYF TRBJ2-3 many TRBV7-2 TRBD2